This entry lists 19 T cell receptor beta chains sequenced from one sample in a study of blood T cell repertoires in COVID-19 (dated by TCRdb to 2020 to 2021). Libraries were made using the immunoSEQ multiplex PCR assay. Drawn from immuneACCESS, this table holds only the in-frame rearrangements with V and J called that TCRdb kept. Clones are partly lost; checked studies trace under half to an unresolved V gene and leave the rest unexplained. This sample is represented by under 150,000 clones; approximately 88% of them were singletons. The top ten constitute around 26% of the sample. Sequenced: peripheral blood. These receptors originate from a human donor in a cohort sampled during active COVID-19.

By its share, this clone is medium-sized. V gene TRBV19 combines with J gene TRBJ1-2, with D possibly matching TRBD1 (5 bases). CDR1 LNHDA and CDR2 SQIVND come from the germline V gene (reference sequence). The CDR3 spans 16 residues. The germline V and J ends were trimmed by 1 base and 7 bases, with 19 bases remaining between them. The CDR3 loop reads CASSIGPGPTGTGYTF. The DNA for the CDR3 is TGTGCCAGTAGTATAGGGCCAGGGCCAACCGGCACTGGCTACACCTTC. The full variable domain, with the rest looked up from reference TRBV19 and TRBJ1-2, is DGGITQSPKYLFRKEGQNVTLSCEQNLNHDAMYWYRQDPGQGLRLIYYSQIVNDFQKGDIAEGYSVSREKKESFPLTVTSAQKNPTAFYLCASSIGPGPTGTGYTFGSGTRLTVV.

The rearrangement links TRBV27 to TRBJ2-5; D is unresolved. From germline, CDR1 is MNHEY and CDR2 SMNVEV (reference sequence). This CDR3 contains 12 residues. Deletions cut 5 bases from V and 0 bases from J, with 4 bases between. The CDR3 coding sequence is TGTGCCAGCAGTCCAGACCAAGAGACCCAGTACTTC. This gives the protein CASSPDQETQYF.

This clone was observed once. This chain connects TRBV30 to TRBJ2-5; the D is unclear. V lost 0 bases, J lost 5 bases, and 4 bases lay in between. CDR1 and CDR2 from the germline V gene are GTSNPN and SVGIG (reference sequence). CDR3 length: 11 residues. The CDR3 region is CAWSVLETQYF. DNA for the CDR3: TGTGCCTGGAGTGTACTGGAGACCCAGTACTTC.

V and J are TRBV6-2 or TRBV6-3 and TRBJ2-2, with TRBD2 matching over 7 bases. The CDR3 spans 15 residues. Germline V gene data show CDR1 as MNHEY and CDR2 as SVGEGT. V gave up 2 bases and J gave up 12 bases; unmatched junction bases: 12. The CDR3 DNA sequence: TGTGCCAGCAGTTACCGCTCCGGGAGGAGGGTTCAGCTGTTTTTT. This codes for CASSYRSGRRVQLFF.

The chain is built from TRBV5-4 and TRBJ2-7, with D perhaps matching TRBD1 (5 bases). The germline CDR1 and CDR2 sequences are SGHNT and YYREEE (reference sequence). Trimming left V 4 bases short and J 0 bases short, with 11 bases between. There are 14 residues in the CDR3. CDR3 residues: CASSIDSTSYEQYF. Written as DNA, the CDR3 is TGTGCCAGCAGCATTGACAGTACCTCCTACGAGCAGTACTTC.

The chain carries TRBV6-6 and TRBJ1-5; TRBD1 matches at 7 bases. The CDR3 is made up of 14 amino acids. Germline V CDR1 and CDR2: MNHNY, SVGAGI (reference sequence). Unmatched junction bases numbered 7, after V lost 10 bases and J lost 1 base. This CDR3 is CATLRQGSNQPQHF. CDR3 DNA: TGTGCCACCCTCCGACAGGGAAGCAATCAGCCCCAGCATTTT.

V gene TRBV14 combines with J gene TRBJ2-7, with D perhaps matching TRBD2 (6 bases). V shed 1 base and J shed 6 bases, with 16 bases lying between them. CDR3 length: 15 amino acids. The germline V gene has CDR1 SGHDN and CDR2 FVKESK. In nucleotides, the CDR3 is TGTGCCAGCAGCCAAGGGCGGGGCAGAAATACCGAGCAGTACTTC. Its translation is CASSQGRGRNTEQYF.

The chain employs TRBV30 and TRBJ1-1; 7 nucleotides match TRBD1. The CDR3 consists of 14 residues. The germline V gene encodes CDR1 GTSNPN and CDR2 SVGIG (reference sequence). The trim removed 5 bases at V and 1 base at J, leaving 7 bases unmatched. The CDR3 DNA sequence: TGTGCCTGGGCAGGGGGGCTCGGGAACACTGAAGCTTTCTTT. Translated, it gives CAWAGGLGNTEAFF.

The rearrangement links TRBV4-2 to TRBJ2-1; D uncertain. CDR3 length: 13 amino acids. Trimming left V 0 bases short and J 6 bases short, with 6 bases between. Germline loops: CDR1 LGHNA, CDR2 YNFKEQ. The CDR3 DNA follows: TGTGCCAGCAGCCAAGATCGACTCAATGAGCAGTTCTTC. It specifies CASSQDRLNEQFF.

V usage is TRBV19 and J usage is TRBJ2-1; TRBD2 matches 13 bases. V gave up 0 bases and J gave up 8 bases; unmatched junction bases: 10. This CDR3 spans 18 amino acids. Germline lookup yields CDR1 LNHDA and CDR2 SQIVND (reference sequence). In DNA form, the CDR3 reads TGTGCCAGTAGTATAGACCCCCCCGGACTAGCGGGGGTGGATGAGCAGTTCTTC. Its translation: CASSIDPPGLAGVDEQFF. Looking up the rest from reference TRBV19 and TRBJ2-1 gives the full variable domain: DGGITQSPKYLFRKEGQNVTLSCEQNLNHDAMYWYRQDPGQGLRLIYYSQIVNDFQKGDIAEGYSVSREKKESFPLTVTSAQKNPTAFYLCASSIDPPGLAGVDEQFFGPGTRLTVL.

This sequence joins TRBV19 and TRBJ1-6; TRBD1 matches at 9 bases. Germline CDR1 and CDR2: LNHDA and SQIVND (reference sequence). The CDR3 consists of 16 residues. V shed 5 bases, J shed 9 bases, and the junction held 11 bases outside the gene matches. DNA of the CDR3: TGTGCCAGTAGTCATCCCGGGACAGGGTTTGGTTCACCCCTCCACTTT. Translated, it gives CASSHPGTGFGSPLHF.

The genes are TRBV4-2 and TRBJ1-2; D is undetermined. V shed 0 bases and J shed 0 bases, with 8 bases lying between them. The CDR3 runs 15 residues. Germline CDR1 reads LGHNA; CDR2 reads YNFKEQ. The CDR3 region is CASSQDRGTNYGYTF. The CDR3 nucleotides are TGTGCCAGCAGCCAAGATCGAGGGACTAACTATGGCTACACCTTC.

The CDR3 coding sequence is TGTGCCAGCAGCTTAGGACAGGGTATAACTGAAGCTTTCTTT. This gives the protein CASSLGQGITEAFF. The chain uses TRBV7-9 and TRBJ1-1; 7 bases align to TRBD1. Trimming took 1 base from V and 5 from J; bases not matched to a gene: 4. The CDR3 spans 14 residues. Germline-derived CDR1 and CDR2 are SEHNR and FQNEAQ (reference sequence).

The chain has TRBV4-1 and TRBJ2-3; 8 bases map to TRBD2. Per the germline V gene, CDR1 is MGHRA and CDR2 is YSYEKL. After removal of 1 base from V and 2 bases from J, the junction contained 5 bases not matched to a gene. This CDR3 region has 16 residues. CDR3 DNA: TGCGCCAGCAGCCAAGGAGCGGGGGCTTACACAGATACGCAGTATTTT. This encodes CASSQGAGAYTDTQYF.

This clone was detected only a few times. The chain carries TRBV21-1 and TRBJ2-7; the tabulated D call, TRBD1, remains unverified against the DNA. TRBV21-1 is shown as a pseudogene. The CDR3 has 18 amino acids. The CDR3 spells CASSKALGRDRGRREQYF. As DNA, the CDR3 is TGTGCCAGCAGCAAAGCGCTAGGCCGGGACAGGGGGCGGAGGGAGCAGTACTTC.

This clone was detected only a few times. V is TRBV7-2 and J is TRBJ2-2; D call uncertain. The CDR3 is 14 residues long. The germline V and J ends were trimmed by 5 bases and 0 bases, with 7 bases remaining between them. Germline V gene lookup returns CDR1 SGHTA and CDR2 FQGNSA. CDR3 region: CASSRLTNTGELFF. The CDR3 DNA reads TGTGCCAGCAGCAGACTGACGAACACCGGGGAGCTGTTTTTT. The variable domain in full, completed from reference TRBV7-2 and TRBJ2-2, reads GAGVSQSPSNKVTEKGKDVELRCDPISGHTALYWYRQSLGQGLEFLIYFQGNSAPDKSGLPSDRFSAERTGGSVSTLTIQRTQQEDSAVYLCASSRLTNTGELFFGEGSRLTVL.

J is TRBJ2-7 and V is TRBV9; D may be TRBD1 (7 bases). Trimming pared 2 bases from V and 4 bases from J, leaving 19 bases between. CDR3 size: 16 residues. Germline CDR1 SGDLS, CDR2 YYNGEE. CDR3 DNA: TGTGCCAGCAGCGTGCGGGACAGCCTAGGGGATTACGAGCAGTACTTC. It codes for CASSVRDSLGDYEQYF.

The chain links TRBV3-1 (or the pseudogene TRBV3-2) to TRBJ2-7, with D maybe TRBD2 (6 bases). Germline lookup yields CDR1 LGHDT and CDR2 YNNKEL (reference sequence). Trimming cost V 3 bases and J 5 bases, with 14 bases left between them. CDR3 size: 14 residues. The CDR3 reads CASSQALLANEQYF. The CDR3 DNA follows: TGTGCCAGCAGCCAGGCTCTACTAGCAAACGAGCAGTACTTC.

This chain links TRBV7-9 with TRBJ1-1; D perhaps matches TRBD1 (5 bases). The CDR3 runs 14 residues. Germline assignment: CDR1 SEHNR and CDR2 FQNEAQ (reference sequence). V was cut by 11 bases and J by 1 base, with 17 bases left in between. The CDR3 region has the DNA TGTGCCGGCGAGATTGCAGGGCCGAACACTGAAGCTTTCTTT. Translated, it gives CAGEIAGPNTEAFF. Using reference TRBV7-9 and TRBJ1-1 for the parts outside the CDR3, the full variable domain is DTGVSQNPRHKITKRGQNVTFRCDPISEHNRLYWYRQTLGQGPEFLTYFQNEAQLEKSRLLSDRFSAERPKGSFSTLEIQRTEQGDSAMYLCAGEIAGPNTEAFFGQGTRLTVV.